This T cell receptor beta chain was sequenced for a study of T cell repertoires in aging, cancer and after chemotherapy. Looking at the study overall: Patients with chronic lymphocytic leukemia were sampled before and after fludarabine- or bendamustine-based chemotherapy.

Trimming cost V 10 bases and J 5 bases; bases outside gene matches: 6. The CDR3 covers 13 residues. CDR1 KGHDR and CDR2 SFDVKD come from the germline V gene. TCR beta rearrangements were amplified from peripheral blood genomic DNA. TRB rearrangements spanning V, D and J were amplified using mixed TRB-A/B primers. TCRdb processed the multiplex PCR reads anew with MiXCR; each CDR3 protein has one entry. Found here are some 2,500 distinct CDR3 sequences, roughly 45% of them singletons; the top ten hold approximately 7.9%. The sample comprised blood. The sequence was collected from a human donor with a blood cancer. This chain joins TRBV24-1 and TRBJ2-1; 8 positions agree with TRBD1. For the CDR3, the DNA is TGTGCCACAGGACAGGGCGGAGACAATGAGCAGTTCTTC. It yields the protein CATGQGGDNEQFF.